The text below deals with one T cell receptor beta chain. No antigen is known for it. Base qualities are not at hand, and no much larger clone is one base apart. This record comes from a study of CD8+CD57+ T cells in acquired aplastic anemia listed by TCRdb under 2018. In the study overall: On average, sorted CD4+ and CD8+ cells yielded around 3.5 ug of extracted DNA, with a range of roughly 0.18 to 30 ug.

After removal of 4 bases from V and 5 bases from J, the junction retains 8 bases not matched to a gene. The germline V gene (reference sequence) provides CDR1 DFQATT and CDR2 SNEGSKA. From the cysteine up to the phenylalanine, the CDR3 has a length of 14 residues. Only the CDR3 DNA stays, 42 bases, in frame from base 1. The study deep-sequenced TCR repertoires of sorted CD4+ and CD8+ blood T cells from severe aplastic anemia patients and healthy subjects. Ficoll-Paque density gradient centrifugation was used to isolate peripheral blood mononuclear cells. Before DNA extraction, CD4+ and CD8+ T cells were sorted with FACS or magnetic beads. Beyond this particular receptor, the publication reports: Nearly 30 CD8+ CDR3 sequences were found in both patients and controls but appeared to be highly expressed in patients and within the immunodominant clones of the patients. CD8+ Simpson's diversity did not differ significantly between patients and healthy controls (P=0.060).

TCR beta VDJ combination and CDR3 sequence profiling used genomic DNA as the template. An Illumina HiSeq 2000 was the platform used for TCR repertoire sequencing. Processing in the source paper ran as follows. TRBV/TRBJ rearrangement plots, CDR3 size and DJ length profiles, and Simpson's diversity index were used to assess repertoires. The most abundant DNA sequence in the deep sequencing data was defined as the immunodominant clone. CDR3 amino acid sequences were checked for sharing across subjects and were also compared against the VDJdb database and published repertoires. TCRdb passed the public sequencing reads through fastp at Q25 and MiXCR, retaining productive beta sequences. Each entry merges the rows of one CDR3 protein and shows their most common DNA and genes. The V and J calls and clone size are TCRdb's, not the authors'. The sample yields more than 150,000 distinct CDR3 sequences; around 65% were counted once. Under 60% of the sample is in the top ten clones.

The TCR comes from a human donor with severe aplastic anemia or a healthy control (not recorded which). The sequence links TRBV20-1 to TRBJ2-5; TRBD2 agrees with 9 junctional bases. The source material was sorted CD4+, CD8+, or CD8+CD57+ T cells (not recorded which) from PBMCs. Read as DNA, the sequence is TGCAGTGCTACTCGAGCGGGAGGCCCTGAGACCCAGTACTTC. Translated, it gives CSATRAGGPETQYF.